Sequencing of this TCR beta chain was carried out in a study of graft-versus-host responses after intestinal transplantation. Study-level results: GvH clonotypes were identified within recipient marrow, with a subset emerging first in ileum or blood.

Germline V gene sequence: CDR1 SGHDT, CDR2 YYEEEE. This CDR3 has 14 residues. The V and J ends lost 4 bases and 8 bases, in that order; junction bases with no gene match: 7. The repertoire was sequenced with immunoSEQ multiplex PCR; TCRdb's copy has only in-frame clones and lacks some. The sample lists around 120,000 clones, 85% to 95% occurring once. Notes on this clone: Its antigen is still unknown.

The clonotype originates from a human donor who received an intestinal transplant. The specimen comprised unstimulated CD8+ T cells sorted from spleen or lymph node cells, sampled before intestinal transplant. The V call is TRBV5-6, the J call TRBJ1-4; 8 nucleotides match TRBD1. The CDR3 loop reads CASSGGPGGEKLFF. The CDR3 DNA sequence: TGTGCCAGCAGCGGGGGCCCAGGGGGCGAAAAACTGTTTTTT.